The subject of this entry is one TCR beta chain. This sample was included in a study of OX40 agonist ivuxolimab in advanced cancers. The wider study: Patients received intravenous ivuxolimab every 2 weeks at 0.01 to 10 mg/kg. Earlier anti-PD-1, anti-PD-L1 or anti-CTLA-4 therapy was permitted; 30% to 45% had received some.

The germline gives CDR1 SQVTM, CDR2 ANQGSEA. With 8 bases removed from V and 2 bases from J, the gap between germline ends came to 16 bases. The CDR3 is 13 amino acids. This table comes from immunoSEQ multiplex PCR, and its TCRdb copy is limited to in-frame clones, with some not included. Of around 67,000 clones in the sample, 88% were seen once. This specimen consisted of CD4+ or CD8+ T cells sorted from blood, obtained in a trial of the OX40 agonist ivuxolimab. The V and J genes are TRBV29-1 and TRBJ2-7, with D perhaps being TRBD1 or TRBD2 (5 bases each). The receptor comes from an adult with an advanced solid tumor such as melanoma, head and neck, liver or kidney cancer. The CDR3 protein is CSIGRDGTYEQYF. The CDR3 bases are TGCAGCATTGGACGGGACGGCACCTACGAGCAGTACTTC.